This section outlines one T cell receptor (beta chain) sequence together with its context. Its antigen has not been determined. No base quality values were provided; no much bigger clone lies one nucleotide off. This entry is derived from a study of T cell responses to AZD1222 COVID-19 vaccine (dated by TCRdb to about 2021). Regarding the research as a whole: A total of just over 230 trial participants underwent TCR sequencing, of whom roughly 210 had received two doses of AZD1222 and 26 had received two doses of the MenACWY control vaccine. Enrollment into the trials was organized by age into subgroups of 18-55, 56-69 and 70-plus years, and those subgroups contained roughly 150, 30 and 60 TCR-sequenced participants, respectively.

The CDR3 regions of human TCRbeta chains were analyzed by immunosequencing. Turning to the authors' computational methods: Repertoire TCRs were matched against a reference library of SARS-CoV-2-specific TCRs generated with the MIRA antigen-specificity platform. Breadth meant the fraction of unique TCRs that were SARS-CoV-2-associated, whereas depth meant the fraction of total T cells that were SARS-CoV-2-associated. Using the MIRA data, every spike-specific TCR was mapped to the spike region that the TCR reacted to and assigned to either a CD4 or a CD8 class. Log10-transformed breadth and depth values were compared by one-way ANOVA with Sidak's multiple comparisons tests. This is the immuneACCESS table as TCRdb keeps it, with only in-frame sequences that have V and J called. A part of the clones is gone; compared with another copy, unresolved V genes explain less than half, and the rest is unexplained. The DNA was the basis for D and trimming; V, J and clone size are from that table. The sample has 180,000 or so clones on record, about 90% of them singletons. Jointly, the top ten make up about 1.9% of the sample.

The paper's findings and limits, for the study overall: After two AZD1222 doses, both the breadth and the depth of spike-specific TCRs were significantly higher than at day 0 and than in MenACWY recipients. The vaccine-associated CD4 TCRs covered the entire spike protein, and the dominant responses fell in regions 160-218 and 743-854. In the small 56-69-year group, the increase in depth fell short of significance, most likely because of low power. Because no samples from the day 14 peak response were available, repertoires could be characterized only after the peak T cell response. Most participants were white British and females outnumbered males, and the authors suggested that clonal diversity may have been underestimated. Conclusions about previously exposed vaccinees are limited, since just a handful of AZD1222 recipients were seropositive for SARS-CoV-2 at baseline. Epitopes outside the regions mutated in the B.1.351 and B.1.1.7 variants were reportedly recognized by nearly half of the unique spike-specific TCRs.

The germline V gene (reference sequence) supplies CDR1 DFQATT and CDR2 SNEGSKA. Counted from cysteine to phenylalanine, this CDR3 has 11 amino acids. The CDR3 DNA has 33 bases and is translated from base 1. The germline ends are 6 bases apart after V is trimmed by 0 bases and J by 7 bases. The time point label here, explained by the study, means: about 28 days (+/-7) after the second vaccine dose. AZD1222 recipients with second doses at about 4 weeks or about 12 weeks were pooled, because spike-specific TCR depth and breadth did not differ between schedules. Samples from vaccinated people were obtained from the UK trials COV001 and COV002, which included a single-blind randomized controlled phase 2/3 trial of AZD1222 (ChAdOx1 nCoV-19) in healthy adults. For TCRbeta chain sequencing, PBMC samples from trial participants were taken at day 0 and at day 28 after the second dose.

This chain joins TRBV20-1 to TRBJ2-5; confidence is insufficient to name the D gene. This material consisted of peripheral blood, taken 28 days after the second AZD1222 dose. The receptor's source is an adult who received the AZD1222 COVID-19 vaccine. The base sequence is TGCAGTGCTAGAGACCCGGCGACCCAGTACTTC. Translation gives CSARDPATQYF.